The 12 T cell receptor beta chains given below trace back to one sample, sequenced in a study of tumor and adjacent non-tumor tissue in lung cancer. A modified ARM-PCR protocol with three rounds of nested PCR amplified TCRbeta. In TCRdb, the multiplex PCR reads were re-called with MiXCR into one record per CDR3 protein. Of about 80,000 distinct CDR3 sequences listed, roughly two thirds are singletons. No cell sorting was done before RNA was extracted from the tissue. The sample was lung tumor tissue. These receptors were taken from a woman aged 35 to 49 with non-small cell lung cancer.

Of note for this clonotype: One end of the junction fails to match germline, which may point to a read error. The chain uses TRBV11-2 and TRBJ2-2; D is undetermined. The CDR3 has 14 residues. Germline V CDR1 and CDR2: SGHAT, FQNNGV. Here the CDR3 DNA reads TGTGTCAGCAACCCATTGATGGGCACCGGGGAGCTGTTTTTT. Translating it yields CVSNPLMGTGELFF.

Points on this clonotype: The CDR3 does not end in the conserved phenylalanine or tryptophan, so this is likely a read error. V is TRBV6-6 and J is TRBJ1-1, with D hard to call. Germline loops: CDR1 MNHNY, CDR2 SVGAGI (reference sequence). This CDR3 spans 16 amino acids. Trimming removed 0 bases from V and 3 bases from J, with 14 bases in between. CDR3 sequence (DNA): TGTGCCAGCAGTTACTCCCCCCACCGAATGGACACTGAAGCTTTCCTT. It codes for CASSYSPHRMDTEAFL.

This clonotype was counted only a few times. The CDR3, as DNA: TGCAGTGCGGCAAAGACAAGGGGTTTAGAGACCCAGTACTTC. Its protein product is CSAAKTRGLETQYF. The chain recombines TRBV20-1 with TRBJ2-5; perhaps TRBD1 as D (5 bases). V lost 6 bases, J lost 4 bases, and 18 bases lay in between. Germline-derived CDR1 and CDR2 are DFQATT and SNEGSKA (reference sequence). CDR3 size: 14 residues.

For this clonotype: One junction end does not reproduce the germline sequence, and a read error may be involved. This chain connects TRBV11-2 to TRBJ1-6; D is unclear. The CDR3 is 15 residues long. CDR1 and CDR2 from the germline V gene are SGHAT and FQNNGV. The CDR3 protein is CVSSLASGNNPPLHF. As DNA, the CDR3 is TGTGTCAGCAGCTTAGCCTCGGGTAATAATCCACCCCTCCACTTT.

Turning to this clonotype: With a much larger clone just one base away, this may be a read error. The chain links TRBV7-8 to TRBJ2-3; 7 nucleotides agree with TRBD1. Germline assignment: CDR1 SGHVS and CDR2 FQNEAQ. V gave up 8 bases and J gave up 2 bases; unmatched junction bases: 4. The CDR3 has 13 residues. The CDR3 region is CASLQGVTDTQYF. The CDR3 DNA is TGTGCCAGCTTGCAGGGGGTCACAGATACGCAGTATTTT.

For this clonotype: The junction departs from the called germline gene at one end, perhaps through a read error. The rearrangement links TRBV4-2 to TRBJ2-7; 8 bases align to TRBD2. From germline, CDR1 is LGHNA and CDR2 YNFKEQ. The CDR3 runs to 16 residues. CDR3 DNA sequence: TGTGCCAGCATCCAAGCCTCGCGGGGGGTAACGTACGAACAGTACTTC. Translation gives CASIQASRGVTYEQYF.

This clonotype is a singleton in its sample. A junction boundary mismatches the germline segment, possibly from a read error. In DNA, the CDR3 is TGCACCAGCAACGGAGGCATTAACTATGGCTACATCTTC. It is translated as CTSNGGINYGYIF. The chain links TRBV10-2 to TRBJ1-2, with D unclear. Germline V gives CDR1 WSHSY, CDR2 SAAADI. CDR3 size: 13 residues.

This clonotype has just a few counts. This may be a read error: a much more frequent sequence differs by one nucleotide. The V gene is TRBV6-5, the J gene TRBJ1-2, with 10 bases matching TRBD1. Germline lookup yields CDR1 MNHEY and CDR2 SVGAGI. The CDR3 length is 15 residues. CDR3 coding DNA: TGTGCCAGCAGTCTTGGGACAGGGGTAGCCTATGACTACACCTTC. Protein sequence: CASSLGTGVAYDYTF.

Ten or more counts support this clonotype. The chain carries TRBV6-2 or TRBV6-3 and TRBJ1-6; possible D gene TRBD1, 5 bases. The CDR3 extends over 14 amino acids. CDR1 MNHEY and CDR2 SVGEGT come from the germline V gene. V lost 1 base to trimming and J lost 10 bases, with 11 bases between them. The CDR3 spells CASSYLVGGSPLHF. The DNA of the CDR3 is TGTGCCAGCAGTTACTTGGTCGGGGGATCACCCCTCCACTTT.

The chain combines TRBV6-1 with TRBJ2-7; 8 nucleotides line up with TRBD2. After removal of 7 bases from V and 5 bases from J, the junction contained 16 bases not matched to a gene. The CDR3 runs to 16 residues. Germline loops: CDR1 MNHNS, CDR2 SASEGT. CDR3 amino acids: CASIFNGGGKVNEQYF. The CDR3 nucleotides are TGTGCCAGCATTTTCAATGGCGGGGGGAAGGTCAACGAGCAGTACTTC.

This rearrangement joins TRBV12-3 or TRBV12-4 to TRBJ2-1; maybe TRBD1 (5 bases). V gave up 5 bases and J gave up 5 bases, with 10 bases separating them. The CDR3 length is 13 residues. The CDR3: CASSMAGNNEQFF. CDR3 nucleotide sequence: TGTGCCAGCAGTATGGCAGGGAACAATGAGCAGTTCTTC.

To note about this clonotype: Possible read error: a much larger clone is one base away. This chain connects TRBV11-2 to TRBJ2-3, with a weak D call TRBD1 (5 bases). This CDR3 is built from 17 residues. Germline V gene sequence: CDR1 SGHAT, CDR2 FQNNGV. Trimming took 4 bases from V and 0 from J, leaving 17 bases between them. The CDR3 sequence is CASSSRRGRTSTDTQYF. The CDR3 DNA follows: TGTGCCAGCAGCTCCAGAAGGGGTAGAACTAGCACAGATACGCAGTATTTT.